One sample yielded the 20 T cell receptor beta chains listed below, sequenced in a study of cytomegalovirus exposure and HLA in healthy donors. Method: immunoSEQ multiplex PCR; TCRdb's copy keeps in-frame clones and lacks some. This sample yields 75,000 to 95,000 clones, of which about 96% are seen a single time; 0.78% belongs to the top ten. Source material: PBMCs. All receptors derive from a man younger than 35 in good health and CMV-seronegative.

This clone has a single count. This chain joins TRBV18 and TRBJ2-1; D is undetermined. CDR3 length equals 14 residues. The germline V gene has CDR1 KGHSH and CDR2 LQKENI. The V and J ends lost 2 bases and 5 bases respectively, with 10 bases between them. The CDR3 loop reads CASSPSLNNNEQFF. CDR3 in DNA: TGTGCCAGCTCACCATCGTTAAATAACAATGAGCAGTTCTTC.

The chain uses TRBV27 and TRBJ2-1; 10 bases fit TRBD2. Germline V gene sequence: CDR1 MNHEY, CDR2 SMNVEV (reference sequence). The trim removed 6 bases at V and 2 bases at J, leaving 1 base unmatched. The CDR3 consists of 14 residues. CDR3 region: CASRGLAAYNEQFF. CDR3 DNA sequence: TGTGCCAGCAGAGGACTAGCGGCCTACAATGAGCAGTTCTTC.

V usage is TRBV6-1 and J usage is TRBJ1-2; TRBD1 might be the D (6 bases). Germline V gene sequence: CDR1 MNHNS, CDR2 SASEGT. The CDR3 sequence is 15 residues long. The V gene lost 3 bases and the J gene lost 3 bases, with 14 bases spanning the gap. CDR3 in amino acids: CASSESKQGDYGYTF. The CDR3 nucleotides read TGTGCCAGCAGTGAGTCGAAACAGGGAGACTATGGCTACACCTTC.

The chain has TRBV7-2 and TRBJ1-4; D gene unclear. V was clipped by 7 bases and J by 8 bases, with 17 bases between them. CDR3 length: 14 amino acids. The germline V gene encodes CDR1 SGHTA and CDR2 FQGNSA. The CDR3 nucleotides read TGTGCCAGCACCCTAGCCGGGAGAGGGGAAAAACTGTTTTTT. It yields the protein CASTLAGRGEKLFF.

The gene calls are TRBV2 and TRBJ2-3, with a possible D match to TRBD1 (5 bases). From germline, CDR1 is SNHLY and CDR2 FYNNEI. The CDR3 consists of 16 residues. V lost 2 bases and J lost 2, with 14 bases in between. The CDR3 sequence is CASSEWVGPNTDTQYF. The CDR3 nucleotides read TGTGCCAGCAGTGAATGGGTGGGGCCGAACACAGATACGCAGTATTTT.

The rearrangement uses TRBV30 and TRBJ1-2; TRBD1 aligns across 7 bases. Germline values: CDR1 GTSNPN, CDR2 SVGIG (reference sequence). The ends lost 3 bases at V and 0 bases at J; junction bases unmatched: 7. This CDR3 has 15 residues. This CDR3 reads CAWRADRRPNYGYTF. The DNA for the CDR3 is TGTGCCTGGAGAGCGGACAGGAGACCTAACTATGGCTACACCTTC.

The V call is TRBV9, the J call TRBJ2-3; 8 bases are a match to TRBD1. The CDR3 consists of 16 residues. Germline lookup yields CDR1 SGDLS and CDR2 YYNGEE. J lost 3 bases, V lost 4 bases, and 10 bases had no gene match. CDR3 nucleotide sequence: TGTGCCAGCAGCTACTTCGACAGGGGCCCTACAGATACGCAGTATTTT. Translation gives CASSYFDRGPTDTQYF.

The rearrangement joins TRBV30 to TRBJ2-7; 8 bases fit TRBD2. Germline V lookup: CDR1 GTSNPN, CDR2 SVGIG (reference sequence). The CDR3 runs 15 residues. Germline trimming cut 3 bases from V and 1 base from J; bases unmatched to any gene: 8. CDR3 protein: CAWRRAGAGSYEQYF. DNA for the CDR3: TGTGCCTGGAGGAGAGCGGGAGCCGGTTCCTACGAGCAGTACTTC.

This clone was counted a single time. CDR3: CSVRTSGNEQFF. DNA for the CDR3: TGCAGCGTACGGACTAGCGGGAATGAGCAGTTCTTC. The chain couples TRBV29-1 to TRBJ2-1; TRBD2 matches 11 bases. Germline CDR1 reads SQVTM; CDR2 reads ANQGSEA. Trimming at V came to 6 bases and at J to 7 bases, leaving 2 bases not matched to a gene. CDR3 size: 12 residues.

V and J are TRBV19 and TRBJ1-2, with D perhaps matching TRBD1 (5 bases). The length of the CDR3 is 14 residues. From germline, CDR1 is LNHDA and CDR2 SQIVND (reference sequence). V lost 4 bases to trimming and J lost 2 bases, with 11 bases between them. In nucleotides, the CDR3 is TGTGCCAGTAGTAACACCGGGGGAAACTATGGCTACACCTTC. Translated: CASSNTGGNYGYTF.

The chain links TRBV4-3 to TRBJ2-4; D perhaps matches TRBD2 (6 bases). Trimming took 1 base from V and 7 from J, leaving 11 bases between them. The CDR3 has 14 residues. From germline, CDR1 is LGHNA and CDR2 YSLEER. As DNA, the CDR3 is TGCGCCAGCAGCCAAGCGCGGGGCAGGAACATTCAGTACTTC. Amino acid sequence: CASSQARGRNIQYF.

The CDR3: CSVSSGMGADTQYF. CDR3 bases: TGCAGCGTGAGTAGCGGGATGGGGGCAGATACGCAGTATTTT. The gene calls are TRBV29-1 and TRBJ2-3; 8 nucleotides agree with TRBD2. V trimming: 6 bases; J trimming: 4 bases; junction bases outside the gene matches: 9. This CDR3 contains 14 residues. The germline CDR1 and CDR2 sequences are SQVTM and ANQGSEA.

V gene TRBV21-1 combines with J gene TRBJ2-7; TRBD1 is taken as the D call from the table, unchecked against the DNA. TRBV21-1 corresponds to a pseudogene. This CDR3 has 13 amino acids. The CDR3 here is CASSTGSSYEQYF. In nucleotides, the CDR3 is TGTGCCAGCAGTACAGGGAGCTCCTACGAGCAGTACTTC.

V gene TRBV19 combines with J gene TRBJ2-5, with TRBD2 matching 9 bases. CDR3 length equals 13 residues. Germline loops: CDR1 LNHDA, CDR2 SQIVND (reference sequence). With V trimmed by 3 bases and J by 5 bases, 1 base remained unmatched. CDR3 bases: TGTGCCAGTAGTATGGCGGGAGGGGAGACCCAGTACTTC. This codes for CASSMAGGETQYF.

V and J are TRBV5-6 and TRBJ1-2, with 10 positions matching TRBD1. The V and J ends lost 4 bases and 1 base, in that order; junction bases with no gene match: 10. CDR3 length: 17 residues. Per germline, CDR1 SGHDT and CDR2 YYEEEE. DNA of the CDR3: TGTGCCAGCAGCCCCGGGACAGGGGTGACCCGTAACTATGGCTACACCTTC. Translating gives CASSPGTGVTRNYGYTF.

The CDR3 bases are TGTGCCAGCAGCTTAGTCAACAAGGGACTAGCGGGAATCGATGAGCAGTTCTTC. Its translation: CASSLVNKGLAGIDEQFF. The rearrangement links TRBV7-8 to TRBJ2-1; 13 nucleotides agree with TRBD2. In germline, CDR1 is SGHVS, CDR2 FQNEAQ. CDR3 length: 18 residues. V was clipped by 1 base and J by 8 bases; unmatched bases: 11.

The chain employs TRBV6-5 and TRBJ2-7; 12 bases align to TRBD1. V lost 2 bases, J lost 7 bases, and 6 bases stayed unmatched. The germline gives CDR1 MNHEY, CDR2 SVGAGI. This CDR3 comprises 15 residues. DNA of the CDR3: TGTGCCAGCAGTTACCAGGGACAGGGGGCGAGTGAGCAGTACTTC. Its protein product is CASSYQGQGASEQYF.

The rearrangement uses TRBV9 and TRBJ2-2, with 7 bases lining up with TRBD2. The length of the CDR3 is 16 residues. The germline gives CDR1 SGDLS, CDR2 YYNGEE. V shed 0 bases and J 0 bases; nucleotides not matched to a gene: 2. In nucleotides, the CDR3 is TGTGCCAGCAGCGTAGCTACTAGCGCGAACACCGGGGAGCTGTTTTTT. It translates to CASSVATSANTGELFF.

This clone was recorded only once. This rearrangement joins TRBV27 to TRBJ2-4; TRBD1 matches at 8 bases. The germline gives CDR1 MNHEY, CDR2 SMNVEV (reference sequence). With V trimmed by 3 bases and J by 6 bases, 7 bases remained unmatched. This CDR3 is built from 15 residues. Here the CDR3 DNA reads TGTGCCAGCAGTTTCGCCGGGACAGGCGGAAACATTCAGTACTTC. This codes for CASSFAGTGGNIQYF.

The CDR3 bases are TGTGCCAGCAGCTTGAGTCTGGGCCGACGGACCGGGGAGCTGTTTTTT. It yields the protein CASSLSLGRRTGELFF. The chain recombines TRBV7-9 with TRBJ2-2; no definite D call. The germline V gene encodes CDR1 SEHNR and CDR2 FQNEAQ (reference sequence). The CDR3 has 16 residues. V lost 3 bases and J lost 5, with 16 bases in between. Full variable domain (missing parts from reference TRBV7-9 and TRBJ2-2): DTGVSQNPRHKITKRGQNVTFRCDPISEHNRLYWYRQTLGQGPEFLTYFQNEAQLEKSRLLSDRFSAERPKGSFSTLEIQRTEQGDSAMYLCASSLSLGRRTGELFFGEGSRLTVL.